This T cell receptor (beta chain) was identified during a study of T cell changes during pregnancy in multiple sclerosis. The CDR3 totals 15 residues. V shed 5 bases, J shed 5 bases, and the junction held 7 bases outside the gene matches. Looked up from germline, CDR1 is SEHNR and CDR2 is FQNEAQ (reference sequence). Libraries were prepared by immunoSEQ multiplex PCR; TCRdb keeps only in-frame clonotypes and omits some of them. The table shows 95,000 to 110,000 clones, with less than 95% occurring only once. The chain combines TRBV7-9 with TRBJ2-2; the match to TRBD1 covers 8 bases. The source of this sequence is a female donor in good health, enrolled as a control in a pregnancy study. The material was peripheral blood, obtained in the third trimester of pregnancy. This CDR3 is CASSPPTGGTGELFF. The CDR3 DNA sequence: TGTGCCAGCAGCCCCCCCACAGGGGGGACCGGGGAGCTGTTTTTT.